The clone carrying this T cell receptor beta chain was counted a few times. This record comes from a study of somatic mutations in cytotoxic T cells in rheumatoid arthritis. TCRdb's copy holds only in-frame clones and misses some; the assay was immunoSEQ multiplex PCR. The profile shows 15,000 to 20,000 clones, 74% of them singletons. CDR1 is SQVTM and CDR2 is ANQGSEA in the germline V gene. The length of the CDR3 is 14 residues. Between the trimmed V and J ends, which lost 4 bases and 1 base, there was a span of 13 bases. The TCR was taken from a man aged 60-69 years in good health. The sample comprised CD8+ T cells sorted from blood. This chain joins TRBV29-1 and TRBJ2-5; tentative D call: TRBD2 (5 bases). CDR3 sequence: CSVALNSAQETQYF. The CDR3, as DNA: TGCAGCGTTGCCTTAAATAGCGCCCAAGAGACCCAGTACTTC.